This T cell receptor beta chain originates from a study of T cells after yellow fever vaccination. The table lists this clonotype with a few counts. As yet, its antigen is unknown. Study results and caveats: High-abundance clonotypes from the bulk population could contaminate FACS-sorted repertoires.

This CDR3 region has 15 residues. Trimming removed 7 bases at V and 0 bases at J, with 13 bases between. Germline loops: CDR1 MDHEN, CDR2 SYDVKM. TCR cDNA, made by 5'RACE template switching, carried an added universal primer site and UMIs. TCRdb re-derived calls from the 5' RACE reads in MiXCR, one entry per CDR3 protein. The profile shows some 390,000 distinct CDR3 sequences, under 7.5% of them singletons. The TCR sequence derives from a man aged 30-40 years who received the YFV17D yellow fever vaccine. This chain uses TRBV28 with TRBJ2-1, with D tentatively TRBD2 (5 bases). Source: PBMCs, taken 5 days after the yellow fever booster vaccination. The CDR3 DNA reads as TGTGCCAGCATCCCTACGGGGTTCTCCTACAATGAGCAGTTCTTC. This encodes CASIPTGFSYNEQFF.